One sample yielded the 22 T cell receptor beta chains listed below, sequenced in a study of blood T cells in healthy people across ages. Primed by a sample-barcoded 5' primer and a J-beta primer mix, a second PCR proceeded for roughly 7 to 11 cycles. One entry per CDR3 protein results from TCRdb running MiXCR on the 5' RACE reads. The table lists approximately 810,000 distinct CDR3 sequences, about 28% of them singletons. Source material: blood. All receptors come from an elderly woman in good health.

The chain recombines TRBV24-1 with TRBJ2-1; D is undetermined. CDR3 size: 12 residues. V lost 4 bases, J lost 5 bases, and 5 bases lay in between. CDR1 and CDR2 (germline): KGHDR, SFDVKD. CDR3 amino acids: CATSDRNNEQFF. CDR3 in DNA: TGTGCCACCAGTGACCGCAACAATGAGCAGTTCTTC.

The V and J genes are TRBV18 and TRBJ1-1, with TRBD1 matching 7 bases. Germline V gene lookup returns CDR1 KGHSH and CDR2 LQKENI. The ends lost 5 bases at V and 3 bases at J; junction bases unmatched: 3. This CDR3 has 13 amino acids. Here the CDR3 DNA reads TGTGCCAGCTCAAAAACAGGGGACACTGAAGCTTTCTTT. It is translated as CASSKTGDTEAFF.

V gene TRBV5-1 combines with J gene TRBJ2-1; D tentatively reads TRBD1 or TRBD2 (5 bases each). The CDR3 contains 16 residues. Germline assignment: CDR1 SGHRS and CDR2 YFSETQ. Trimming cost V 4 bases and J 6 bases, with 20 bases left between them. CDR3 coding DNA: TGCGCCAGCAGCCGAGCCGGGACCTCGATGGGCAATGAGCAGTTCTTC. Translated: CASSRAGTSMGNEQFF.

Turning to this clonotype: Its ends do not fully match the called genes, so a read error is possible. J is TRBJ2-5 and V is TRBV14; D is unresolved. Germline assignment: CDR1 SGHDN and CDR2 FVKESK. CDR3 length equals 15 residues. The CDR3 DNA sequence: TGTGCCGGCAGCCAAGAGCTGGGCAGACAAGAGACCCAGTACTTC. It yields the protein CAGSQELGRQETQYF.

This clonotype has a handful of counts. The J gene is TRBJ2-5, the V gene TRBV7-2, with 7 bases fitting TRBD2. Matching the DNA end better, TRBJ2-7 makes the J call doubtful. Germline V lookup: CDR1 SGHTA, CDR2 FQGNSA. The length of the CDR3 is 14 residues. The chain's CDR3 is CASSCGTKSSEQYF. The DNA for the CDR3 is TGTGCCAGCAGCTGTGGGACTAAAAGTAGCGAGCAGTACTTC.

This clonotype was counted ten times or more. The chain carries TRBV25-1 and TRBJ1-4; D is uncertain. Trimming removed 3 bases from V and 10 bases from J, with 18 bases in between. The CDR3 is 15 residues long. In germline, CDR1 is MGHDK, CDR2 SYGVNS. Written as DNA, the CDR3 is TGTGCCAGCAGTGATGGTAGGAGTGGGGAGGGAAAACTGTTTTTT. It codes for CASSDGRSGEGKLFF.

Comment on this clonotype: One end of the junction varies from germline; a read error may be responsible. This chain uses TRBV11-2 with TRBJ2-3, with D unresolved. Germline loops: CDR1 SGHAT, CDR2 FQNNGV. The CDR3 sequence is 15 residues long. This chain's CDR3 is CASSLQGKDTDTQYF. The DNA of the CDR3 is TGCGCCAGCAGCTTGCAAGGGAAGGACACAGATACGCAGTATTTT.

In this sample, this clonotype turned up many times. The chain carries TRBV11-2 and TRBJ2-1; 8 bases are shared with TRBD1. This CDR3 is built from 15 residues. Germline CDR1 SGHAT, CDR2 FQNNGV. Germline trimming cut 5 bases from V and 6 bases from J; bases unmatched to any gene: 9. The CDR3 protein is CASSGQGWFVNEQFF. In DNA form, the CDR3 reads TGTGCCAGCAGCGGACAGGGCTGGTTTGTCAATGAGCAGTTCTTC.

This clonotype was found a few times. The rearrangement uses TRBV6-2 or TRBV6-3 and TRBJ2-7; TRBD1 matches at 7 bases. This CDR3 spans 15 amino acids. Germline CDR1 reads MNHEY; CDR2 reads SVGEGT. V was pared by 0 bases and J by 3 bases, with 5 bases of the junction left unmatched. CDR3 DNA sequence: TGTGCCAGCAGTTACTCCCAGACAGGGATCTACGAGCAGTACTTC. Its translation is CASSYSQTGIYEQYF.

Comments on this clonotype: A much larger clone lies a single base off, so this may be a read error. J is TRBJ2-6 and V is TRBV29-1, with 7 bases identical to TRBD1. The CDR3 contains 17 residues. Per germline, CDR1 SQVTM and CDR2 ANQGSEA. The V segment lost 6 bases and the J segment 0 bases; nucleotides outside the gene matches: 11. Here the CDR3 DNA reads TGCAGCGTCCCTCCGGGAAGGGGGCACTCTGGGGCCAACGTCCTGACTTTC. Protein sequence: CSVPPGRGHSGANVLTF.

This clonotype was counted between two and nine times. V and J are TRBV18 and TRBJ2-6; no reliable D call. Trimming stripped 3 bases from V and 0 bases from J, with 9 bases between. From germline, CDR1 is KGHSH and CDR2 LQKENI. This CDR3 region has 16 residues. The CDR3 DNA reads as TGTGCCAGCTCACCGATTAGCCTCTCTGGGGCCAACGTCCTGACTTTC. This encodes CASSPISLSGANVLTF.

This clonotype showed up just a few times. The gene calls are TRBV7-2 and TRBJ2-2; 7 bases are a match to TRBD1. The CDR3 runs to 15 residues. The V and J ends lost 5 bases and 3 bases, in that order; junction bases with no gene match: 6. From germline, CDR1 is SGHTA and CDR2 FQGNSA. CDR3 amino acids: CASSPQQGYTGELFF. The CDR3 bases are TGTGCCAGCAGCCCCCAACAGGGGTACACCGGGGAGCTGTTTTTT.

This clonotype was detected ten times or more. V usage is TRBV20-1 and J usage is TRBJ2-1, with 10 bases that match TRBD2. J gave up 4 bases and V 1 base, and 4 bases lay outside the gene matches. The length of the CDR3 is 15 residues. Germline V gives CDR1 DFQATT, CDR2 SNEGSKA (reference sequence). CDR3 protein: CSARASGGRYNEQFF. As DNA, the CDR3 is TGCAGTGCTAGAGCTAGCGGGGGTCGGTACAATGAGCAGTTCTTC.

This clonotype was observed at least ten times. The rearrangement links TRBV7-9 to TRBJ1-2; possibly TRBD1 for D (5 bases). Trimming pared 7 bases from V and 4 bases from J, leaving 10 bases between. This CDR3 has 12 amino acids. Germline V gene lookup returns CDR1 SEHNR and CDR2 FQNEAQ (reference sequence). CDR3 DNA sequence: TGTGCCAGCAATTGGGGGAGCTATGGCTACACCTTC. Residues: CASNWGSYGYTF.

This clonotype was seen only a few times. A read error is possible here, since a much larger clone lies one base away. V is TRBV29-1 and J is TRBJ2-3; D might be TRBD2 (6 bases). The germline gives CDR1 SQVTM, CDR2 ANQGSEA. This CDR3 is built from 14 residues. DNA for the CDR3: TGCACAATTTTTGGGAGGCCTCCCACAGGTACGCAGTATTTT. It specifies CTIFGRPPTGTQYF.

The chain couples TRBV7-2 to TRBJ1-2; 7 positions match TRBD1. This CDR3 spans 16 amino acids. V shed 5 bases, J shed 4 bases, and the junction held 13 bases outside the gene matches. From germline, CDR1 is SGHTA and CDR2 FQGNSA. CDR3: CASSRGGQESSYGYTF. The CDR3 region has the DNA TGTGCCAGCAGCCGGGGTGGACAGGAGTCTTCCTATGGCTACACCTTC.

This clonotype was seen ten or more times. The chain combines TRBV12-3 or TRBV12-4 with TRBJ2-6, with D unresolved. The germline V and J ends were trimmed by 10 bases and 0 bases, with 13 bases remaining between them. This CDR3 spans 15 amino acids. In nucleotides, the CDR3 is TGTGCCACAGACCCAGACCCCTCTGGGGCCAACGTCCTGACTTTC. It is translated as CATDPDPSGANVLTF.

In its sample, this clonotype was seen many times. The chain has TRBV5-1 and TRBJ1-6; D is uncertain. Germline V gives CDR1 SGHRS, CDR2 YFSETQ. The length of the CDR3 is 12 residues. With 0 bases removed from V and 5 bases from J, the gap between germline ends came to 0 bases. The CDR3 DNA is TGCGCCAGCAGCTTGGATAATTCACCCCTCCACTTT. The encoded protein is CASSLDNSPLHF.

The chain uses TRBV30 and TRBJ1-5; D is ambiguous. This CDR3 has 13 amino acids. V was pared by 0 bases and J by 8 bases, with 11 bases between. Germline CDR1 is GTSNPN and CDR2 is SVGIG (reference sequence). The CDR3 spells CAWSVSQQKPQHF. CDR3 nucleotides: TGTGCCTGGAGTGTAAGTCAGCAAAAGCCCCAGCATTTT.

There are many counts of this clonotype. This sequence joins TRBV20-1 and TRBJ2-1; perhaps TRBD2 as D (6 bases). V shed 2 bases and J shed 8 bases, with 16 bases lying between them. The CDR3 runs 14 residues. Germline V gives CDR1 DFQATT, CDR2 SNEGSKA (reference sequence). The chain's CDR3 is CSARTRTIRYEQFF. The CDR3 nucleotides read TGCAGTGCTAGAACTCGGACTATTAGGTATGAGCAGTTCTTC.

Only a few counts were recorded for this clonotype. This may come from a read error, since a much larger clone is one base off. This chain uses TRBV10-3 with TRBJ2-7, with unresolved D. CDR3 length: 14 amino acids. From germline, CDR1 is ENHRY and CDR2 SYGVKD. The germline V and J ends were trimmed by 7 bases and 0 bases, with 13 bases remaining between them. The CDR3 protein is CAINGFQSSYEQYF. For the CDR3, the DNA is TGTGCCATCAATGGTTTCCAGAGCTCCTACGAGCAGTACTTC.

The chain joins TRBV5-1 to TRBJ1-1; no firm D call. CDR3 size: 12 residues. In germline, CDR1 is SGHRS, CDR2 YFSETQ. V dropped 1 base and J dropped 4 bases, with 5 bases sitting between them. CDR3 loop: CASSLTSTEAFF. CDR3 in DNA: TGCGCCAGCAGCTTGACCAGCACTGAAGCTTTCTTT.